Listed below are T cell receptor beta chains from one sample, sequenced in a study of PD-L1 blockade in urothelial cancer. Clones were read by immunoSEQ multiplex PCR, and TCRdb kept only the in-frame ones, dropping some. The sample has 45,000 to 55,000 clones, 60% to 85% seen once. The specimen was PBMCs, collected around atezolizumab (anti-PD-L1) treatment. The receptors were gathered from a man aged 65-85 years with urothelial cancer. The CDR3 runs from the conserved cysteine through the conserved F or W.

cdr3_length: 16; j_call: TRBJ2-3; v_call: TRBV11-2; cdr3_aa: CASSLGLGGGADTQYF
cdr3_length: 12; j_call: TRBJ1-1; v_call: TRBV19; cdr3_aa: CASSIRAAEAFF
cdr3_length: 15; j_call: TRBJ1-4; v_call: TRBV19; cdr3_aa: CASTPNSPRGEKLFF
cdr3_length: 14; j_call: TRBJ2-7; v_call: TRBV30; cdr3_aa: CAWSAKRDPYEQYF
cdr3_length: 17; j_call: TRBJ2-7; v_call: TRBV6-1; cdr3_aa: CASSDSRNILAGEEQYF
cdr3_length: 13; j_call: TRBJ2-6; v_call: TRBV28; cdr3_aa: CASSPAGANVLTF
cdr3_length: 14; j_call: TRBJ2-2; v_call: TRBV19; cdr3_aa: CASIDRKNTGELFF
cdr3_length: 14; j_call: TRBJ2-7; v_call: TRBV2; cdr3_aa: CASSEAQGFYEQYF
cdr3_length: 16; j_call: TRBJ2-5; v_call: TRBV10-2; cdr3_aa: CASSIPDRDLQETQYF
cdr3_length: 11; j_call: TRBJ2-1; v_call: TRBV2; cdr3_aa: CASSSFGEQFF
cdr3_length: 14; j_call: TRBJ1-1; v_call: TRBV28; cdr3_aa: CASSLGWRGTEAFF
cdr3_length: 16; j_call: TRBJ2-3; v_call: TRBV10-1; cdr3_aa: CASSERLRESTDTQYF
cdr3_length: 15; j_call: TRBJ2-5; v_call: TRBV5-5; cdr3_aa: CASSPQGAVQETQYF
cdr3_length: 13; j_call: TRBJ2-1; v_call: TRBV19; cdr3_aa: CASSPISYNEQFF
cdr3_length: 13; j_call: TRBJ2-7; v_call: TRBV30; cdr3_aa: CAWSVPGFYEQYF
cdr3_length: 13; j_call: TRBJ1-2; v_call: TRBV19; cdr3_aa: CATQGEPNYGYTF
cdr3_length: 12; j_call: TRBJ2-7; v_call: TRBV1; cdr3_aa: CTSSSTSYEQYF
cdr3_length: 15; j_call: TRBJ2-1; v_call: TRBV25-1; cdr3_aa: CASSGLADAYNEQFF
cdr3_length: 13; j_call: TRBJ2-3; v_call: TRBV6-1; cdr3_aa: CASQLAGGYTQYF
cdr3_length: 21; j_call: TRBJ2-1; v_call: TRBV19; cdr3_aa: CASSIRSGRGLAGGTYNEQFF
cdr3_length: 14; j_call: TRBJ2-2; v_call: TRBV6-4; cdr3_aa: CASKIAGETGELFF
cdr3_length: 15; j_call: TRBJ1-2; v_call: TRBV5-1; cdr3_aa: CASMGDRDTDYGYTF
cdr3_length: 15; j_call: TRBJ2-7; v_call: TRBV5-1; cdr3_aa: CASSSGTSGSYEQYF
cdr3_length: 17; j_call: TRBJ2-1; v_call: TRBV7-2; cdr3_aa: CASSYLPTGQFYNEQFF
cdr3_length: 16; j_call: TRBJ1-3; v_call: TRBV5-1; cdr3_aa: CASSLAGLRRGNTIYF
cdr3_length: 15; j_call: TRBJ1-2; v_call: TRBV28; cdr3_aa: CASRETWDRNYGYTF
cdr3_length: 15; j_call: TRBJ2-3; v_call: TRBV5-8; cdr3_aa: CASSFRAGGGDTQYF
cdr3_length: 14; j_call: TRBJ1-1; v_call: TRBV10-3; cdr3_aa: CAITETAGDTEAFF
cdr3_length: 14; j_call: TRBJ2-5; v_call: TRBV11-2; cdr3_aa: CASSLGEVPETQYF
cdr3_length: 15; j_call: TRBJ2-1; v_call: TRBV7-6; cdr3_aa: CASSLGHRSADEQFF
cdr3_length: 14; j_call: TRBJ2-7; v_call: TRBV6-1; cdr3_aa: CAVRGFRDHYEQYF
cdr3_length: 15; j_call: TRBJ2-7; v_call: TRBV7-9; cdr3_aa: CASSYEGGSYYEQYF
cdr3_length: 15; j_call: TRBJ1-3; v_call: TRBV28; cdr3_aa: CASRDARVSGNTIYF
cdr3_length: 17; j_call: TRBJ2-1; v_call: TRBV7-2; cdr3_aa: CASSPQAWRDAYNEQFF
cdr3_length: 15; j_call: TRBJ2-3; v_call: TRBV10-2; cdr3_aa: CASSAAGAGADTQYF